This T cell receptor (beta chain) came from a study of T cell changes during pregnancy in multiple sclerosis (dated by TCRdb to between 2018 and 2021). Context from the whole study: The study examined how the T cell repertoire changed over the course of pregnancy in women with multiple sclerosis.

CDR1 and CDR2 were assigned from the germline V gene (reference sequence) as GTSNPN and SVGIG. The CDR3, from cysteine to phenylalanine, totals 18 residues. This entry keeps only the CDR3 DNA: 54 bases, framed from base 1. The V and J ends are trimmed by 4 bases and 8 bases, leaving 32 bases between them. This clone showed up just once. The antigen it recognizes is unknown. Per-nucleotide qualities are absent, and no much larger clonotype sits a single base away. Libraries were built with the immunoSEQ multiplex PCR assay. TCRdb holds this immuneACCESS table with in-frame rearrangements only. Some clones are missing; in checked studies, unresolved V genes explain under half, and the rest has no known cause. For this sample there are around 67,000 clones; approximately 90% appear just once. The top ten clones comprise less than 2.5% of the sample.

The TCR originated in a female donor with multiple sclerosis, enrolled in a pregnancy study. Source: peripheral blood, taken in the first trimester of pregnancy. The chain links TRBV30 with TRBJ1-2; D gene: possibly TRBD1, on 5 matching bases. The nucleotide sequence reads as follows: TGTGCCTGGAATACCTATTCACCAACAGGTTTAAAGGGCTTGGGCTACACCTTC. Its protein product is CAWNTYSPTGLKGLGYTF.